The 31 T cell receptor beta chains below all came from one sample that was sequenced in a study of long-term antiretroviral therapy in people with HIV. They ran version v3.0 of the immunoSEQ assay at survey level. Here immunoSEQ multiplex PCR was the method, and the copy in TCRdb shows in-frame clones only, minus some. The sample has about 21,000 clones, approximately 82% seen once. This material consisted of unsorted PBMCs, taken 0.5 years after starting antiretroviral therapy. These receptors all come from a young man with HIV.

The rearrangement links TRBV5-1 to TRBJ2-2; D is possibly TRBD1 (6 bases). Trimming removed 2 bases from V and 2 bases from J, with 16 bases in between. There are 17 residues in the CDR3. Per germline, CDR1 SGHRS and CDR2 YFSETQ. The CDR3 is CASSLSLTDSNTGELFF. DNA for the CDR3: TGCGCCAGCAGCTTATCTCTCACGGACAGTAACACCGGGGAGCTGTTTTTT. Supplemented by reference TRBV5-1 and TRBJ2-2, the full variable domain reads KAGVTQTPRYLIKTRGQQVTLSCSPISGHRSVSWYQQTPGQGLQFLFEYFSETQRNKGNFPGRFSGRQFSNSRSEMNVSTLELGDSALYLCASSLSLTDSNTGELFFGEGSRLTVL.

The CDR3 protein is CASKKDGTSYTF. The CDR3 region has the DNA TGTGCCAGCAAGAAAGACGGGACTAGCTACACCTTC. The genes are TRBV7-9 and TRBJ1-2; tentative D call: TRBD1 (5 bases). The V end lost 7 bases, the J end lost 9 bases, and 15 bases lay between the germline ends. The CDR3 sequence is 12 residues long. Looked up from germline, CDR1 is SEHNR and CDR2 is FQNEAQ (reference sequence).

This chain connects TRBV5-4 to TRBJ2-1, with 8 nucleotides matching TRBD2. V trimming: 4 bases; J trimming: 5 bases; junction bases outside the gene matches: 11. From germline, CDR1 is SGHNT and CDR2 YYREEE (reference sequence). The CDR3 loop spans 16 amino acids. CDR3 protein: CASSLIAGMRDNEQFF. The DNA for the CDR3 is TGTGCCAGCAGCCTTATAGCGGGGATGAGGGACAATGAGCAGTTCTTC.

This clone appeared a single time. The gene calls are TRBV28 and TRBJ2-7; 8 bases are shared with TRBD1. The J segment lost 0 bases and the V segment lost 6 bases, leaving 4 bases of the junction unmatched. Germline loops: CDR1 MDHEN, CDR2 SYDVKM. This CDR3 is built from 14 residues. The CDR3 DNA reads TGTGCCAGCAGACCGGACAGGGCCTCCTACGAGCAGTACTTC. It yields the protein CASRPDRASYEQYF.

This chain uses TRBV6-1 with TRBJ1-3; no clear D. Trimming shortened V by 7 bases and J by 4 bases, and 5 bases separated the two germline ends. The CDR3 sequence is 11 residues long. Germline V CDR1 and CDR2: MNHNS, SASEGT. The CDR3 loop is CASTVGNTIYF. The CDR3 DNA reads TGTGCCAGCACCGTAGGAAACACCATATATTTT.

The chain couples TRBV10-3 to TRBJ2-5, with 12 nucleotides matching TRBD2. The germline CDR1 and CDR2 sequences are ENHRY and SYGVKD. Losses at the gene ends were 3 bases for V and 5 bases for J; bases not matched to a gene: 10. This CDR3 is 17 amino acids long. The CDR3 sequence: CAISDPSGRAGSETQYF. The CDR3 DNA reads as TGTGCCATCAGTGACCCTAGCGGGAGGGCCGGGTCGGAGACCCAGTACTTC.

The gene calls are TRBV27 and TRBJ2-1; TRBD1 agrees at 7 bases. J was trimmed by 3 bases and V by 4 bases; bases with no gene match: 12. The germline V gene has CDR1 MNHEY and CDR2 SMNVEV (reference sequence). The CDR3 is 17 amino acids. The CDR3 reads CASSSALPGQNYNEQFF. The CDR3 DNA reads as TGTGCCAGCAGTTCCGCCCTACCGGGACAGAACTACAATGAGCAGTTCTTC.

The J gene is TRBJ2-3, the V gene TRBV7-2, with 9 bases aligning to TRBD2. Germline CDR1 and CDR2: SGHTA and FQGNSA. The CDR3 length is 15 residues. Trimming took 5 bases from V and 4 from J; bases not matched to a gene: 7. For the CDR3, the DNA is TGTGCCAGCAGCCCCGGGACTAGCCGCGCAGATACGCAGTATTTT. Its protein is CASSPGTSRADTQYF. Complete variable domain (other parts from reference TRBV7-2 and TRBJ2-3): GAGVSQSPSNKVTEKGKDVELRCDPISGHTALYWYRQSLGQGLEFLIYFQGNSAPDKSGLPSDRFSAERTGGSVSTLTIQRTQQEDSAVYLCASSPGTSRADTQYFGPGTRLTVL.

The CDR3 DNA reads TGTGCCAGCAGCGCCAGCGGGGGGGCTGAAGCTAACTATGGCTACACCTTC. Its translation is CASSASGGAEANYGYTF. The chain joins TRBV7-3 to TRBJ1-2; D perhaps matches TRBD1 (6 bases). This CDR3 is 17 amino acids long. CDR1 and CDR2 (germline): SGHTA, FQGTGA. V lost 5 bases, J lost 0 bases, and 19 bases lay in between.

This rearrangement joins TRBV5-4 to TRBJ1-1; no clear D. The V end was cut by 0 bases, the J end by 8 bases, with 11 bases between. The germline gives CDR1 SGHNT, CDR2 YYREEE (reference sequence). The CDR3 is 13 amino acids. The CDR3 protein is CASSLVDSEEAFF. The CDR3 bases are TGTGCCAGCAGCTTGGTGGATTCCGAGGAAGCTTTCTTT. Supplemented by reference TRBV5-4 and TRBJ1-1, the full variable domain reads ETGVTQSPTHLIKTRGQQVTLRCSSQSGHNTVSWYQQALGQGPQFIFQYYREEENGRGNFPPRFSGLQFPNYSSELNVNALELDDSALYLCASSLVDSEEAFFGQGTRLTVV.

This chain links TRBV28 with TRBJ1-6, with no clear D. This CDR3 region has 16 residues. Trimming cost V 5 bases and J 3 bases, with 14 bases left between them. Germline CDR1 and CDR2: MDHEN and SYDVKM. CDR3 protein: CASSTAYGVYNSPLHF. In nucleotides, the CDR3 is TGTGCCAGCAGTACTGCGTACGGGGTCTATAATTCACCCCTCCACTTT. Full variable domain (rest looked up from reference TRBV28 and TRBJ1-6): DVKVTQSSRYLVKRTGEKVFLECVQDMDHENMFWYRQDPGLGLRLIYFSYDVKMKEKGDIPEGYSVSREKKERFSLILESASTNQTSMYLCASSTAYGVYNSPLHFGNGTRLTVT.

The gene calls are TRBV28 and TRBJ1-2; no clear D. Germline lookup yields CDR1 MDHEN and CDR2 SYDVKM. The CDR3 sequence is 14 residues long. Between the trimmed V and J ends, which lost 3 bases and 2 bases, there was a span of 10 bases. CDR3 DNA sequence: TGTGCCAGCAGTTTGGGTGCTCAGAACTATGGCTACACCTTC. This sequence encodes CASSLGAQNYGYTF.

V is TRBV10-3 and J is TRBJ1-1, with D maybe TRBD1 (5 bases). Germline CDR1 and CDR2: ENHRY and SYGVKD. CDR3 size: 13 residues. Trimming stripped 3 bases from V and 6 bases from J, with 11 bases between. The CDR3 loop is CAISDGGYAEAFF. DNA for the CDR3: TGTGCCATCAGTGATGGGGGGTACGCTGAAGCTTTCTTT.

As regards this clone: The junction departs from germline at one end; a sequencing error may be responsible. In nucleotides, the CDR3 is TGTGCCATCAGTGAGGATTTTTTAGTCAATACAGGGGGTCACTTC. Amino acids: CAISEDFLVNTGGHF. The chain has TRBV10-3 and TRBJ2-7; 8 bases align to TRBD1. Germline CDR1 is ENHRY and CDR2 is SYGVKD. The CDR3 is 15 amino acids.

This clone was seen a single time. The chain is built from TRBV28 and TRBJ2-1, with D perhaps matching TRBD1 (6 bases). The CDR3 totals 13 residues. Germline CDR1 reads MDHEN; CDR2 reads SYDVKM. V was cut by 8 bases and J by 0 bases, with 8 bases left in between. The CDR3 DNA reads TGTGCCAGCCAGGGGTCCTCCTACAATGAGCAGTTCTTC. It specifies CASQGSSYNEQFF.

This chain uses TRBV27 with TRBJ2-7; tentative D call: TRBD1 (6 bases). This CDR3 has 14 residues. Germline V lookup: CDR1 MNHEY, CDR2 SMNVEV (reference sequence). V was clipped by 8 bases and J by 6 bases, with 20 bases between them. The DNA for the CDR3 is TGTGCCAGCCGTAACAGGGTTCTAGAGGGCGAGCAGTACTTC. The encoded protein is CASRNRVLEGEQYF.

The chain is built from TRBV9 and TRBJ2-1; 10 nucleotides agree with TRBD2. Germline CDR1 is SGDLS and CDR2 is YYNGEE. V was clipped by 3 bases and J by 6 bases; unmatched bases: 6. The CDR3 totals 15 residues. The CDR3: CASSAGLAARNEQFF. The CDR3 DNA sequence: TGTGCCAGCAGCGCAGGACTAGCGGCTCGCAATGAGCAGTTCTTC.

The V and J genes are TRBV7-2 and TRBJ1-5; D gene ambiguous. The CDR3 contains 13 residues. CDR1 and CDR2 (germline): SGHTA, FQGNSA. Trimming left V 5 bases short and J 4 bases short, with 9 bases between. In DNA, the CDR3 is TGTGCCAGCAGCCTCTCTCAAAATCAGCCCCAGCATTTT. It specifies CASSLSQNQPQHF. The whole variable domain, remainder taken from reference TRBV7-2 and TRBJ1-5, is GAGVSQSPSNKVTEKGKDVELRCDPISGHTALYWYRQSLGQGLEFLIYFQGNSAPDKSGLPSDRFSAERTGGSVSTLTIQRTQQEDSAVYLCASSLSQNQPQHFGDGTRLSIL.

V is TRBV9 and J is TRBJ1-1, with a possible D match to TRBD1 (5 bases). Trimming took 0 bases from V and 5 from J, leaving 14 bases between them. Per the germline V gene, CDR1 is SGDLS and CDR2 is YYNGEE. This CDR3 region has 15 residues. CDR3 protein: CASSVGTGGKTEAFF. CDR3 nucleotide sequence: TGTGCCAGCAGCGTAGGCACGGGGGGTAAGACTGAAGCTTTCTTT.

The chain combines TRBV28 with TRBJ2-7, with 10 bases fitting TRBD2. Germline V gene data show CDR1 as MDHEN and CDR2 as SYDVKM. V shed 5 bases and J 2 bases; nucleotides not matched to a gene: 21. The CDR3 runs to 20 residues. CDR3 DNA: TGTGCCAGCAGTGATCCCCTCCAGCGGGAGGGCCCGAGGAGGCCCTACGAGCAGTACTTC. Translated, it gives CASSDPLQREGPRRPYEQYF.

The rearrangement joins TRBV18 to TRBJ2-5; tentatively, D is TRBD2 (6 bases). This CDR3 is built from 13 residues. Germline-derived CDR1 and CDR2 are KGHSH and LQKENI. The V and J ends lost 6 bases and 3 bases respectively, with 11 bases between them. CDR3 loop: CASSGGLKETQYF. CDR3 sequence (DNA): TGTGCCAGCTCCGGGGGACTTAAAGAGACCCAGTACTTC.

The chain links TRBV7-2 to TRBJ1-1; D gene ambiguous. The CDR3 loop spans 17 amino acids. V gave up 5 bases and J gave up 0 bases, with 19 bases separating them. The V gene's germline CDR1 is SGHTA and CDR2 FQGNSA. CDR3 sequence: CASSRNPPLGLNTEAFF. Written as DNA, the CDR3 is TGTGCCAGCAGCCGTAACCCCCCCTTAGGGCTGAACACTGAAGCTTTCTTT.

The chain couples TRBV14 to TRBJ2-5; D remains unclear. The CDR3 is made up of 16 amino acids. CDR1 is SGHDN, CDR2 FVKESK, per germline. The V end lost 7 bases, the J end lost 2 bases, and 20 bases lay between the germline ends. Here the CDR3 reads CASTQTLFAPQETQYF. In nucleotides, the CDR3 is TGTGCCAGCACCCAGACTCTTTTTGCACCGCAAGAGACCCAGTACTTC.

The rearrangement links TRBV6-6 to TRBJ2-5; D not certain. The CDR3 length is 13 residues. Germline V CDR1 and CDR2: MNHNY, SVGAGI (reference sequence). V was trimmed by 4 bases and J by 5 bases, leaving 11 bases between them. CDR3 sequence reads: CASSFYVSETQYF. The CDR3 nucleotides are TGTGCCAGCAGTTTTTATGTATCCGAGACCCAGTACTTC.

The chain employs TRBV5-4 and TRBJ2-1; the match to TRBD2 covers 13 bases. V lost 4 bases, J lost 10 bases, and 8 bases stayed unmatched. CDR1 is SGHNT, CDR2 YYREEE, per germline (reference sequence). This CDR3 spans 15 amino acids. This chain's CDR3 is CASSPTSGGAREQFF. The CDR3 DNA is TGTGCCAGCAGCCCAACTAGCGGGGGGGCTCGGGAGCAGTTCTTC.

CDR3 in DNA: TGTGCCAGCAGTCAGGGGGAGGTCCAAAAGAAGGAGTACTTC. It specifies CASSQGEVQKKEYF. The J gene is TRBJ2-5, the V gene TRBV6-6; maybe TRBD1 (7 bases). The CDR3 totals 14 residues. V gave up 5 bases and J gave up 12 bases, with 22 bases separating them. CDR1 is MNHNY, CDR2 SVGAGI, per germline (reference sequence).

The V and J genes are TRBV6-5 and TRBJ2-1; D might be TRBD1 (5 bases). Trimming removed 0 bases from V and 9 bases from J, with 9 bases in between. Germline assignment: CDR1 MNHEY and CDR2 SVGAGI. The CDR3 contains 13 residues. As DNA, the CDR3 is TGTGCCAGCAGTTACTCTGACAGTCCTGAGCAGTTCTTC. Its protein product is CASSYSDSPEQFF.

The V and J genes are TRBV11-3 and TRBJ1-1; D is unresolved. The germline gives CDR1 SGHNT, CDR2 YENEEA. The length of the CDR3 is 14 residues. V lost 2 bases, J lost 5 bases, and 12 bases lay in between. The CDR3 loop is CASSLRGIGTEAFF. The CDR3 bases are TGTGCCAGCAGCTTACGGGGTATCGGGACTGAAGCTTTCTTT. Using reference TRBV11-3 and TRBJ1-1 for the parts outside the CDR3, the full variable domain is EAGVVQSPRYKIIEKKQPVAFWCNPISGHNTLYWYLQNLGQGPELLIRYENEEAVDDSQLPKDRFSAERLKGVDSTLKIQPAELGDSAVYLCASSLRGIGTEAFFGQGTRLTVV.

The sample holds one count of this clone. The rearrangement links TRBV5-1 to TRBJ1-2; TRBD1 matches at 8 bases. The V gene end was trimmed by 1 base and the J gene end by 6 bases; junction bases not matched to a gene: 5. CDR1 SGHRS and CDR2 YFSETQ come from the germline V gene. The CDR3 contains 14 residues. The CDR3 DNA sequence: TGCGCCAGCAGCTTGCAGGGGGCAGCGAATGGCTACACCTTC. Encoded protein: CASSLQGAANGYTF.

This rearrangement joins TRBV7-2 to TRBJ2-7; 11 bases align to TRBD2. CDR3 size: 13 residues. V shed 4 bases and J 11 bases; nucleotides not matched to a gene: 7. Germline V gene data show CDR1 as SGHTA and CDR2 as FQGNSA. CDR3 DNA sequence: TGTGCCAGCAGCTCTACTAGCGGGGGAGAGGAGTACTTC. Translating gives CASSSTSGGEEYF.

Points on this clone: The junction and the germline gene differ at one end; a read error may be behind it. The chain employs TRBV27 and TRBJ2-7; 9 bases are a match to TRBD2. The germline V gene has CDR1 MNHEY and CDR2 SMNVEV (reference sequence). The CDR3 is 14 residues long. DNA for the CDR3: TGTGCCAGCAGATTAGCGGGAGTCTCCCACGAGCAGTACTTC. Protein: CASRLAGVSHEQYF.